This T cell receptor (beta chain) derives from a study of T-cell memory formation after mild COVID-19. Study context: The study found TCR clusters largely donor specific.

General study results and limits: Contracting clones, day 15 to 85, had balanced CD4/CD8, and later expanders favored CD4+. Contracting CD8+ clones were enriched in EMRA, CD4+ mainly in CM and EM.

Germline lookup yields CDR1 MNHEY and CDR2 SVGEGT. V shed 0 bases and J shed 2 bases, with 11 bases lying between them. The CDR3 has 16 amino acids. This clonotype showed up just a few times. Antigen specificity is unknown. TCRdb itself ran the 5' RACE reads through MiXCR, one entry per CDR3 protein. This sample has 150,000 to 200,000 distinct CDR3 sequences, with roughly 10% found just once. The clonotype originates from a man aged 18 to 29 who had mild COVID-19 (a few samples of this study predate the infection). Cell type and time point are not known. The gene calls are TRBV6-2 or TRBV6-3 and TRBJ2-4; D uncertain. Sequencing used PBMCs or a T cell subset sorted from them (not recorded which). CDR3 nucleotide sequence: TGTGCCAGCAGTTACTCGAAATGGCTAACCAAAAACATTCAGTACTTC. Translation gives CASSYSKWLTKNIQYF.